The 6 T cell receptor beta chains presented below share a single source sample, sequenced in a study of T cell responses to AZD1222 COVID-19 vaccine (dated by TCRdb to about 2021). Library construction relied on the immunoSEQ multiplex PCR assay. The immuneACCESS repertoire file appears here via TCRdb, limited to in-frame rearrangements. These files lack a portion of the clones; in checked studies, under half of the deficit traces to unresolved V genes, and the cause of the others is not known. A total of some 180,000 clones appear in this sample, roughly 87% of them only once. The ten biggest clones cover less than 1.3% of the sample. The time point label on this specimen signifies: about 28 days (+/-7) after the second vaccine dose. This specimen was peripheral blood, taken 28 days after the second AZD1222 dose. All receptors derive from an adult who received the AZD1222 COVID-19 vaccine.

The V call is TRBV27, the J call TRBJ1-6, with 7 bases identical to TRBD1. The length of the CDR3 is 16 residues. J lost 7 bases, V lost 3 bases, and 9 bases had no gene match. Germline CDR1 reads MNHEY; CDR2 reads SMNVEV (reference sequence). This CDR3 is CASSLGYLQGNSPLHF. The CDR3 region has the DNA TGTGCCAGCAGTTTGGGGTACTTACAGGGGAATTCACCCCTCCACTTT.

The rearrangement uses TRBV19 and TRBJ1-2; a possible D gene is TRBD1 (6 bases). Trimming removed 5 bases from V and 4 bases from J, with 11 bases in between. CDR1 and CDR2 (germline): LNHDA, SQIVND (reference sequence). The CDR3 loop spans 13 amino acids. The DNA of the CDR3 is TGTGCCAGTAGTGTACAGGGTAGCTATGGCTACACCTTC. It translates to CASSVQGSYGYTF.

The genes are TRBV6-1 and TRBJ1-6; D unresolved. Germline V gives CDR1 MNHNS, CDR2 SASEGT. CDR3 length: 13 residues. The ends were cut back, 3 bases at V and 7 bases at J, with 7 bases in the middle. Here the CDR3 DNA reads TGTGCCAGCAGTGACGTCCGGAATTCACCCCTCCACTTT. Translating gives CASSDVRNSPLHF.

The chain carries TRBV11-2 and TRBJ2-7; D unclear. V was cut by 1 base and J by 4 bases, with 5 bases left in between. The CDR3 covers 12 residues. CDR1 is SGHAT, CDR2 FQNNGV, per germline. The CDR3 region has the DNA TGTGCCAGCAGCTTAGGTCTATACGAGCAGTACTTC. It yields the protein CASSLGLYEQYF.

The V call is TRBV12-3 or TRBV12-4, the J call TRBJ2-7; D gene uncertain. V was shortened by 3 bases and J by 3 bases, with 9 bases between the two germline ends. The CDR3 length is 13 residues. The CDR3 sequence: CASSFTDIYEQYF. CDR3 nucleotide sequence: TGTGCCAGCAGTTTTACGGATATCTACGAGCAGTACTTC.

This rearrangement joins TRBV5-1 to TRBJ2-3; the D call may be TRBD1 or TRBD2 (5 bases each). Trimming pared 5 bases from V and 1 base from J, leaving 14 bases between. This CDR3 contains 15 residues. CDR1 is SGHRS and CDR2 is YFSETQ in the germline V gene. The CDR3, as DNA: TGCGCCAGCAGGATCGTAAGGGGAGGCACAGATACGCAGTATTTT. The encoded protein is CASRIVRGGTDTQYF.